This note documents a single T cell receptor beta chain sequence. The data originate from a study of T cell changes during pregnancy in multiple sclerosis. Repertoires were generated with immunoSEQ multiplex PCR, while TCRdb's copy carries only in-frame clones and drops some. The sample shows under 60,000 clones, around 94% of them seen only once. Specimen: CD4+ T cells from peripheral blood mononuclear cells, collected in the second trimester of pregnancy. This clonotype was obtained from a female donor in good health, enrolled as a control in a pregnancy study.

In DNA form, the CDR3 reads TGTGCCAGCAGCGTAGGGGACAGCAACTATGGCTACACCTTC. Translated: CASSVGDSNYGYTF. This chain connects TRBV9 to TRBJ1-2, with 7 nucleotides matching TRBD1. The CDR3 has 14 residues. Losses at the gene ends were 0 bases for V and 2 bases for J; bases not matched to a gene: 1. Germline V gene sequence: CDR1 SGDLS, CDR2 YYNGEE.